The 14 T cell receptor beta chains reported below all come from one sample, sequenced in a study of early T cells in non-severe SARS-CoV-2 infection. Each CDR3 protein is one row after TCRdb ran MiXCR on the 5' RACE reads. The data hold approximately 67,000 distinct CDR3 sequences, with around 10% observed a single time. The sequencing sample was made of whole blood. These receptors all come from an adult who was a healthcare worker with PCR-confirmed SARS-CoV-2 infection or an uninfected control (not recorded which).

This clonotype was detected only a few times. V usage is TRBV7-6 and J usage is TRBJ2-7; D possibly matches TRBD1 or TRBD2 (5 bases each). The CDR3 is 14 amino acids. CDR1 is SGHVS, CDR2 FNYEAQ, per germline. Deletions cut 6 bases from V and 3 bases from J, with 15 bases between. The CDR3, as DNA: TGTGCCAGCAGTCCCCAGGGAGCCTACTACGAGCAGTACTTC. It is translated as CASSPQGAYYEQYF.

In its sample, this clonotype was seen many times. The CDR3, as DNA: TGCGCCAGCAGCCAAGGGGCCGGGGGCACTAGCACAGATACGCAGTATTTT. Translation: CASSQGAGGTSTDTQYF. The rearrangement joins TRBV4-1 to TRBJ2-3; possibly TRBD1 or TRBD2 for D (6 bases each). The ends were cut back, 1 base at V and 0 bases at J, with 14 bases in the middle. The CDR3 has 17 residues. Germline V gene sequence: CDR1 MGHRA, CDR2 YSYEKL.

V and J are TRBV28 and TRBJ1-5, with D possibly matching TRBD1 (6 bases). Trimming took 4 bases from V and 4 from J, leaving 14 bases between them. Germline lookup yields CDR1 MDHEN and CDR2 SYDVKM. This CDR3 spans 15 amino acids. For the CDR3, the DNA is TGTGCCAGCAGTTGGGGGGCAGAGGGAAATCAGCCCCAGCATTTT. Protein product: CASSWGAEGNQPQHF. The full variable domain, in which reference TRBV28 and TRBJ1-5 provide the parts outside the CDR3, is DVKVTQSSRYLVKRTGEKVFLECVQDMDHENMFWYRQDPGLGLRLIYFSYDVKMKEKGDIPEGYSVSREKKERFSLILESASTNQTSMYLCASSWGAEGNQPQHFGDGTRLSIL.

This clonotype was picked up a small number of times. This rearrangement joins TRBV3-1 to TRBJ1-2, with D uncertain. V lost 0 bases, J lost 8 bases, and 16 bases lay in between. The CDR3 runs to 15 residues. Germline V gene sequence: CDR1 LGHDT, CDR2 YNNKEL (reference sequence). The CDR3 DNA sequence: TGTGCCAGCAGCCAAGATTCGTACAGTATCTTCGGCTACACCTTC. It yields the protein CASSQDSYSIFGYTF.

There are many counts of this clonotype. The J gene is TRBJ1-4, the V gene TRBV28, with 8 nucleotides matching TRBD1. CDR1 is MDHEN, CDR2 SYDVKM, per germline. CDR3 size: 12 residues. The V gene end was trimmed by 7 bases and the J gene end by 11 bases; junction bases not matched to a gene: 6. The CDR3 region has the DNA TGTGCCAGCAAAGGGCAGGGGGCGAAACTGTTTTTT. It translates to CASKGQGAKLFF.

CDR3 amino acids: CAISGSSTGELFF. CDR3 DNA sequence: TGTGCCATCAGTGGCTCATCCACCGGGGAGCTGTTTTTT. This chain links TRBV10-3 with TRBJ2-2, with unresolved D. Germline loops: CDR1 ENHRY, CDR2 SYGVKD. V dropped 4 bases and J dropped 4 bases, with 7 bases sitting between them. This CDR3 comprises 13 residues.

This sequence joins TRBV27 and TRBJ2-6; a possible D gene is TRBD2 (6 bases). V gave up 5 bases and J gave up 0 bases, with 11 bases separating them. CDR1 and CDR2 (germline): MNHEY, SMNVEV (reference sequence). This CDR3 is 16 amino acids long. Here the CDR3 reads CASSPGLLSGANVLTF. The DNA of the CDR3 is TGTGCCAGCAGTCCGGGACTGCTCTCTGGGGCCAACGTCCTGACTTTC.

This clonotype was seen many times. The rearrangement joins TRBV20-1 to TRBJ2-1; TRBD2 matches 8 bases. V shed 5 bases and J 4 bases; nucleotides not matched to a gene: 7. Germline V gene data show CDR1 as DFQATT and CDR2 as SNEGSKA (reference sequence). The CDR3 sequence is 14 residues long. CDR3 bases: TGCAGTGCTCCCAGTAGCGGGGATTACAATGAGCAGTTCTTC. It yields the protein CSAPSSGDYNEQFF.

As to this clonotype: The germline gene is not matched at one end of the junction; a read error may be the cause. The chain employs TRBV12-3 or TRBV12-4 and TRBJ1-1; possible D gene TRBD1, 5 bases. This CDR3 region has 13 residues. CDR3 nucleotide sequence: TGTACCAGCAGTTTCGAGGGGTTAGCTGAAGCTTTCTTT. Translation gives CTSSFEGLAEAFF.

This clonotype was detected ten times or more. The chain couples TRBV11-2 to TRBJ2-3, with TRBD2 matching over 7 bases. The CDR3 has 17 amino acids. The germline V gene has CDR1 SGHAT and CDR2 FQNNGV. J gave up 0 bases and V 2 bases, and 8 bases lay outside the gene matches. The CDR3 DNA is TGTGCCAGCAGCTTATCGGACGGGGGGAGAAGCACAGATACGCAGTATTTT. Protein: CASSLSDGGRSTDTQYF.

This clonotype was observed many times. This chain connects TRBV2 to TRBJ2-2, with D perhaps TRBD2 (6 bases). This CDR3 has 14 amino acids. Germline-derived CDR1 and CDR2 are SNHLY and FYNNEI. The V gene lost 5 bases and the J gene lost 3 bases, with 10 bases spanning the gap. In DNA, the CDR3 is TGTGCCAGCAGTCGGGAGCAGGACACCGGGGAGCTGTTTTTT. It is translated as CASSREQDTGELFF.

This clonotype was seen only a few times. J is TRBJ2-5 and V is TRBV2; 11 nucleotides agree with TRBD2. The CDR3 has 17 residues. CDR1 and CDR2 (germline): SNHLY, FYNNEI. The ends lost 3 bases at V and 4 bases at J; junction bases unmatched: 10. CDR3 protein: CASSEGGSGGAGETQYF. The DNA of the CDR3 is TGTGCCAGCAGTGAGGGCGGTAGCGGGGGGGCCGGAGAGACCCAGTACTTC.

This clonotype was counted only a few times. CDR3 residues: CASSLGFWGDYGYTF. DNA of the CDR3: TGTGCCAGCAGCTTAGGCTTCTGGGGGGACTATGGCTACACCTTC. This chain joins TRBV7-2 and TRBJ1-2; D is possibly TRBD1 (5 bases). Germline loops: CDR1 SGHTA, CDR2 FQGNSA. This CDR3 has 15 residues. V dropped 1 base and J dropped 3 bases, with 12 bases sitting between them. The full variable domain, its missing parts supplied by reference TRBV7-2 and TRBJ1-2, is GAGVSQSPSNKVTEKGKDVELRCDPISGHTALYWYRQSLGQGLEFLIYFQGNSAPDKSGLPSDRFSAERTGGSVSTLTIQRTQQEDSAVYLCASSLGFWGDYGYTFGSGTRLTVV.

This clonotype was seen many times. This chain uses TRBV24-1 with TRBJ1-2, with 10 bases lining up with TRBD1. The J segment lost 4 bases and the V segment lost 3 bases, leaving 4 bases of the junction unmatched. The CDR3 runs to 15 residues. CDR1 and CDR2 from the germline V gene are KGHDR and SFDVKD. The DNA for the CDR3 is TGTGCCACCAGTGATGGGACAGGGGACTTCTATGGCTACACCTTC. This encodes CATSDGTGDFYGYTF.